Each of the 6 T cell receptor beta chains below was sequenced from the same sample in a study of OX40 agonist ivuxolimab in advanced cancers. The method was immunoSEQ multiplex PCR; TCRdb's version includes in-frame clones alone and lacks a portion of them. Seen here are about 26,000 clones, around 79% observed once, and the top ten hold around 33%. Material: CD4+ or CD8+ T cells sorted from blood, obtained in a trial of the OX40 agonist ivuxolimab. The receptors shown here come from an adult with an advanced solid tumor such as melanoma, head and neck, liver or kidney cancer.

The chain recombines TRBV28 with TRBJ2-7; 7 nucleotides agree with TRBD1. The length of the CDR3 is 16 residues. Germline V gene lookup returns CDR1 MDHEN and CDR2 SYDVKM. J was trimmed by 3 bases and V by 5 bases; bases with no gene match: 13. CDR3 DNA: TGTGCCAGCAGTAGACCCCCCCGGGACAGACTCTACGAGCAGTACTTC. This encodes CASSRPPRDRLYEQYF.

The sample holds one count of this clone. V usage is TRBV7-3 and J usage is TRBJ2-7, with 8 nucleotides matching TRBD1. Germline trimming cut 3 bases from V and 4 bases from J; bases unmatched to any gene: 5. CDR1 is SGHTA, CDR2 FQGTGA, per germline. The CDR3 is 14 residues long. CDR3 DNA sequence: TGTGCCAGCAGCTTTGCAGGGGGCGGGTACGAGCAGTACTTC. Translating it yields CASSFAGGGYEQYF.

This clone was counted once. The chain uses TRBV7-2 and TRBJ2-7; perhaps TRBD1 as D (6 bases). Trimming removed 5 bases from V and 3 bases from J, with 14 bases in between. CDR1 and CDR2 (germline): SGHTA, FQGNSA. The CDR3 spans 14 residues. CDR3 region: CASSPDSDHYEQYF. CDR3 coding DNA: TGTGCCAGCAGCCCGGACAGCGACCACTACGAGCAGTACTTC.

This clone was picked up one time. The chain recombines TRBV29-1 with TRBJ2-6; D remains unclear. The CDR3 extends over 16 amino acids. V lost 4 bases and J lost 5, with 18 bases in between. CDR1 and CDR2 from the germline V gene are SQVTM and ANQGSEA. CDR3: CSVGDLLQSRANVLTF. In DNA, the CDR3 is TGCAGCGTTGGTGATTTACTACAAAGTCGGGCCAACGTCCTGACTTTC.

There are a few counts of this clone. The chain carries TRBV13 and TRBJ1-3; D is ambiguous. The germline gives CDR1 PRHDT, CDR2 FYEKMQ (reference sequence). Trimming removed 3 bases at V and 0 bases at J, with 12 bases between. The CDR3 is 16 residues long. CDR3 residues: CASSLTAGVSGNTIYF. CDR3 bases: TGTGCCAGCAGCTTGACCGCCGGGGTCTCTGGAAACACCATATATTTT.

The rearrangement links TRBV7-9 to TRBJ2-7, with 8 bases that match TRBD1. This CDR3 comprises 15 residues. The V gene's germline CDR1 is SEHNR and CDR2 FQNEAQ (reference sequence). After removal of 5 bases from V and 2 bases from J, the junction contained 8 bases not matched to a gene. As DNA, the CDR3 is TGTGCCAGCAGCAACCGGGACAGGACTCCCTACGAGCAGTACTTC. This sequence encodes CASSNRDRTPYEQYF. The variable domain in full, completed from reference TRBV7-9 and TRBJ2-7, reads DTGVSQNPRHKITKRGQNVTFRCDPISEHNRLYWYRQTLGQGPEFLTYFQNEAQLEKSRLLSDRFSAERPKGSFSTLEIQRTEQGDSAMYLCASSNRDRTPYEQYFGPGTRLTVT.